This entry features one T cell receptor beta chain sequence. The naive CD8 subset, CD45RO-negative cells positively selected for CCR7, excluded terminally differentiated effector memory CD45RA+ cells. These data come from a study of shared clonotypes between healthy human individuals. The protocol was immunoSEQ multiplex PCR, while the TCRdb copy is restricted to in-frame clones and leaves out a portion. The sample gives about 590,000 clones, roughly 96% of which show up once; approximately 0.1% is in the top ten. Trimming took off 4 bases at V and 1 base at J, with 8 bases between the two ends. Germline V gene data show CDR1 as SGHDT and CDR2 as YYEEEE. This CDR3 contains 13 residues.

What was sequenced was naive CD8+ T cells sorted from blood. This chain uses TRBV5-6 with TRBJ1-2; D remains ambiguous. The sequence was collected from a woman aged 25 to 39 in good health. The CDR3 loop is CASSASVNYGYTF. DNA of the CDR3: TGTGCCAGCAGCGCCTCAGTTAACTATGGCTACACCTTC.